The TCR beta chain described here comes from a study of T cell responses to AZD1222 COVID-19 vaccine. Study-level findings and limits: Seropositive status at baseline applied to only a handful of AZD1222 recipients. It should be noted that donors were predominantly white British and more often female, and clonal diversity was possibly underestimated. CD4 TCRs linked to vaccination spanned spike, dominating at 160-218 and 743-854. Repertoires were sampled only after the peak T cell response.

The assay was immunoSEQ multiplex PCR, and TCRdb's table has in-frame clones only and misses some. The sample holds about 98,000 clones; 88% are singletons and the top ten take about 9.3%. V lost 9 bases to trimming and J lost 3 bases; unmatched junction nucleotides: 10. CDR3 length equals 14 residues. Germline-derived CDR1 and CDR2 are SGHRS and YFSETQ. Details on this clone: What it binds is not known.

The chain employs TRBV5-1 and TRBJ2-3; TRBD2 aligns across 7 bases. The source was peripheral blood, collected on day 0 of MenACWY control vaccination. This receptor was identified in an adult in good health. The CDR3 DNA sequence: TGCGCCACCAAAGTGGGCGGGGGAACAGATACGCAGTATTTT. This codes for CATKVGGGTDTQYF.